The rows below give T cell receptor beta chains drawn from one sample of a study of T cells in Graves' hyperthyroidism and ophthalmopathy. A single record per CDR3 protein comes from TCRdb applying MiXCR to the multiplex PCR reads. The sample yields about 500,000 distinct CDR3 sequences, around 14% seen once. The material sequenced was blood. All receptors derive from a woman aged 18 to 35 with Graves' hyperthyroidism. Both conserved end residues are part of each CDR3. The D gene is left open where the match is weak. The size field is filled for only some rows; it gives once, few, many or a size class.

CDR3 DNA: TGCGCCAGCAGCCCCCTGGACAGAGCCTCTGGGGCCAACGTCCTGACTTTC; CDR3 protein: CASSPLDRASGANVLTF; clone size: few; V gene: TRBV5-1; D gene: .; J gene: TRBJ2-6
CDR3 DNA: TGCAGCGCAGGACAGGGGATTTTGGACATTCAGTACTTC; CDR3 protein: CSAGQGILDIQYF; clone size: many; V gene: TRBV29-1; D gene: TRBD1; J gene: TRBJ2-4
CDR3 DNA: TGTGCCAGCAGCTTAGCCCTAGCGTCCTACAATGAGCAGTTCTTC; CDR3 protein: CASSLALASYNEQFF; clone size: many; V gene: TRBV11-2; D gene: .; J gene: TRBJ2-1
CDR3 DNA: TGTGCCAGCAGCCAGGGGAGCGGGAAGAAAGAGACCCAGTACTTC; CDR3 protein: CASSQGSGKKETQYF; clone size: many; V gene: TRBV14; D gene: TRBD2; J gene: TRBJ2-5
CDR3 DNA: TGTGCCAGCAGCCTACGACCAGGCGGCGAGCAGTACTTC; CDR3 protein: CASSLRPGGEQYF; clone size: .; V gene: TRBV3-1; D gene: .; J gene: TRBJ2-7
CDR3 DNA: TGTGCCACCAAACCGGGACAGGGGCAAGATACGCAGTATTTT; CDR3 protein: CATKPGQGQDTQYF; clone size: many; V gene: TRBV2; D gene: TRBD1; J gene: TRBJ2-3
CDR3 DNA: TGTGCCAGCAGTTTGCAGGGACTTCAAGAGACCCAGTACTTC; CDR3 protein: CASSLQGLQETQYF; clone size: once; V gene: TRBV27; D gene: .; J gene: TRBJ2-5
CDR3 DNA: TGTGCCAGCAGCTTAGTCGGGAGCTCCTACGAGCAGTACTTC; CDR3 protein: CASSLVGSSYEQYF; clone size: many; V gene: TRBV11-1; D gene: .; J gene: TRBJ2-7
CDR3 DNA: TGTGCCATCAATAACGGCCAGCCGACTGGCGAGCAGTACTTC; CDR3 protein: CAINNGQPTGEQYF; clone size: many; V gene: TRBV10-3; D gene: .; J gene: TRBJ2-7
CDR3 DNA: TGTGCCAGTAGTATAGGGGGGGGCAGTGGAGACGAGCAGTACTTC; CDR3 protein: CASSIGGGSGDEQYF; clone size: .; V gene: TRBV19; D gene: .; J gene: TRBJ2-7
CDR3 DNA: TGCAGTGCTAGAGAGGGACCTCAGGTGGGCACTGAAGCTTTCTTT; CDR3 protein: CSAREGPQVGTEAFF; clone size: few; V gene: TRBV20-1; D gene: .; J gene: TRBJ1-1
CDR3 DNA: TGTGCCAGCAGTTTATGGGACAGGTACTACGAGCAGTACTTC; CDR3 protein: CASSLWDRYYEQYF; clone size: many; V gene: TRBV12-3/TRBV12-4; D gene: TRBD1; J gene: TRBJ2-7
CDR3 DNA: TGTGCCAGCTCACCAGTGGACAGGGACACTGAAGCTTTCTTT; CDR3 protein: CASSPVDRDTEAFF; clone size: few; V gene: TRBV18; D gene: TRBD1; J gene: TRBJ1-1
CDR3 DNA: TGTGCCAGTAGTATTACGGGGGCAGGCTCCTACGAGCAGTACTTC; CDR3 protein: CASSITGAGSYEQYF; clone size: .; V gene: TRBV19; D gene: .; J gene: TRBJ2-7
CDR3 DNA: TGTGCCAGTAGTCACACGGGATCTAGTGGCTACACCTTC; CDR3 protein: CASSHTGSSGYTF; clone size: once; V gene: TRBV19; D gene: .; J gene: TRBJ1-2
CDR3 DNA: TGCGCCAGCAGCCAAGCACAGGCCTACGAGCAGTACTTC; CDR3 protein: CASSQAQAYEQYF; clone size: many; V gene: TRBV4-1; D gene: .; J gene: TRBJ2-7
CDR3 DNA: TGTGCCAGCAGTTCTCGGACAGGGCATAATGAAAAACTGTTTTTT; CDR3 protein: CASSSRTGHNEKLFF; clone size: .; V gene: TRBV12-3/TRBV12-4; D gene: TRBD1; J gene: TRBJ1-4
CDR3 DNA: TGTGCCAGCAGTTCCGTAGGGTCTAGCGGGAGTACCGGCATCCAGTACTTC; CDR3 protein: CASSSVGSSGSTGIQYF; clone size: few; V gene: TRBV12-3/TRBV12-4; D gene: TRBD2; J gene: TRBJ2-4
CDR3 DNA: TGTGCCGGACTCTATGGACTAGCGGTCACAGATACGCAGTATTTT; CDR3 protein: CAGLYGLAVTDTQYF; clone size: .; V gene: TRBV5-8; D gene: TRBD2; J gene: TRBJ2-3
CDR3 DNA: TGCAGTGCTAGAAGGACAGGGGATGGAAACACCATATATTTT; CDR3 protein: CSARRTGDGNTIYF; clone size: .; V gene: TRBV20-1; D gene: TRBD1; J gene: TRBJ1-3
CDR3 DNA: TGTGCCAGCAGCTCCCAGAGAGACACTGAAGCTTTCTTT; CDR3 protein: CASSSQRDTEAFF; clone size: many; V gene: TRBV7-2; D gene: .; J gene: TRBJ1-1
CDR3 DNA: TGCAGTGCGGCCCCTTTCGGCGGGACCCAGTACTTC; CDR3 protein: CSAAPFGGTQYF; clone size: many; V gene: TRBV20-1; D gene: .; J gene: TRBJ2-5
CDR3 DNA: TGTGCCAGCAGTTACGGGCTAGCGGGGGGAGACGGGGAGCTGTTTTTT; CDR3 protein: CASSYGLAGGDGELFF; clone size: .; V gene: TRBV6-2/TRBV6-3; D gene: TRBD2; J gene: TRBJ2-2
CDR3 DNA: TGTGCCAGCTCAAACTTGGGTCGGCGTGCTAGCACAGATACGCAGTATTTT; CDR3 protein: CASSNLGRRASTDTQYF; clone size: .; V gene: TRBV18; D gene: .; J gene: TRBJ2-3
CDR3 DNA: TGCGCCAGCAGCCCCAACTCACTGACACACCGAGGGGAATCTGAAGCTTTCTTT; CDR3 protein: CASSPNSLTHRGESEAFF; clone size: many; V gene: TRBV5-1; D gene: .; J gene: TRBJ1-1
CDR3 DNA: TGTGCCAGCAGTGAAGCGCGGGGCTTGACGCAGTATTTT; CDR3 protein: CASSEARGLTQYF; clone size: many; V gene: TRBV2; D gene: .; J gene: TRBJ2-3